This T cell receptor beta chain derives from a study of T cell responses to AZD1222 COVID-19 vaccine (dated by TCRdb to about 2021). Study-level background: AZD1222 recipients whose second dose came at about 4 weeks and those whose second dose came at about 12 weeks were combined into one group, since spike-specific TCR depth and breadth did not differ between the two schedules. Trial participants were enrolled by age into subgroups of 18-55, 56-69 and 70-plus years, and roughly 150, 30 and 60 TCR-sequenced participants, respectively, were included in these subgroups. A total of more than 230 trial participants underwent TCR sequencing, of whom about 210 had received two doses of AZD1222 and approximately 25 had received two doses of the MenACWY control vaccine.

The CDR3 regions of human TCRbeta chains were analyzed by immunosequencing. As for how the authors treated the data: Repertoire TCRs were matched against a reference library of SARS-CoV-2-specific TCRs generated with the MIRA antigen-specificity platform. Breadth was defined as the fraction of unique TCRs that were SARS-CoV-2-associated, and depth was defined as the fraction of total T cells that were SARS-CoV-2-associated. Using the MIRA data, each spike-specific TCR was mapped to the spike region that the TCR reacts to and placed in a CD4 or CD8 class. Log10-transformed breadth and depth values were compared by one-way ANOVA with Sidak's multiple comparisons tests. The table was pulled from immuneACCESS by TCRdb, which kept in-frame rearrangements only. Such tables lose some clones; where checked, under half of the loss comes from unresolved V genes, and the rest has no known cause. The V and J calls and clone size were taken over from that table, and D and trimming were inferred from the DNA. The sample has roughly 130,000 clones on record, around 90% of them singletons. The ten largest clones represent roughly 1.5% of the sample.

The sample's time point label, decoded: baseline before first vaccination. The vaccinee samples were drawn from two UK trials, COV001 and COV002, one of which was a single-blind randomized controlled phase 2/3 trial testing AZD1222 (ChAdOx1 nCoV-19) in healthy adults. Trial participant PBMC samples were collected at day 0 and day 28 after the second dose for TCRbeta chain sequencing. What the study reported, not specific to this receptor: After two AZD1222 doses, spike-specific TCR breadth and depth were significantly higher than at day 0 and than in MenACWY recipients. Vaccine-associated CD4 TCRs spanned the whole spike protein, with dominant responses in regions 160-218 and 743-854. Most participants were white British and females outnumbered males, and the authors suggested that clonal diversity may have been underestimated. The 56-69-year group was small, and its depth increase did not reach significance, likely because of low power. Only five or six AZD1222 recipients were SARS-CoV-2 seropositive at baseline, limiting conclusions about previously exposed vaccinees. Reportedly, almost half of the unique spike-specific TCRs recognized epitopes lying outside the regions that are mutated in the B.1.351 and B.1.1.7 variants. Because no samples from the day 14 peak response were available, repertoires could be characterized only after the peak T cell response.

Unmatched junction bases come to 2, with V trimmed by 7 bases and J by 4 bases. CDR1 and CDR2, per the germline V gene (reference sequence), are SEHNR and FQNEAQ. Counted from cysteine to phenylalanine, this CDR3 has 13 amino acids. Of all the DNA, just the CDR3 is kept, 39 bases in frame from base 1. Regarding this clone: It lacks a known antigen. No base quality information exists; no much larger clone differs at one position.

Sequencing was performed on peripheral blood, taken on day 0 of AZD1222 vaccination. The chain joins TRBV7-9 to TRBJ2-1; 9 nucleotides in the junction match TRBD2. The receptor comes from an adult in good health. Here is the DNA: TGTGCCAGCATAGCGGGGGCTTACAATGAGCAGTTCTTC. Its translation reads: CASIAGAYNEQFF.